The T cell receptor (beta chain) under discussion was sequenced for a study of cytomegalovirus exposure and HLA in healthy donors. With V trimmed by 3 bases and J by 2 bases, 5 bases remained unmatched. The CDR3 is 15 amino acids. Germline CDR1 LNHDA, CDR2 SQIVND (reference sequence). This clone came up once. The PCR employed 60 Vbeta primers together with 13 Jbeta primers. The protocol was immunoSEQ multiplex PCR, while the TCRdb copy is restricted to in-frame clones and leaves out a portion. The repertoire has around 130,000 clones, 81% of them found once; the top ten carry about 2%. This sequence was found in a middle-aged woman in good health and CMV-seronegative. The chain recombines TRBV19 with TRBJ2-3, with 7 bases that match TRBD1. What was sequenced was PBMCs. The CDR3 DNA reads as TGTGCCAGTAGTATGCCAGGGGGTCCCACAGATACGCAGTATTTT. Translation: CASSMPGGPTDTQYF. Using reference TRBV19 and TRBJ2-3 for the parts outside the CDR3, the full variable domain is DGGITQSPKYLFRKEGQNVTLSCEQNLNHDAMYWYRQDPGQGLRLIYYSQIVNDFQKGDIAEGYSVSREKKESFPLTVTSAQKNPTAFYLCASSMPGGPTDTQYFGPGTRLTVL.